The entry below describes one T cell receptor (beta chain). Its cognate antigen is unknown. A second PCR of about 7 to 12 cycles used a sample-barcoded 5' primer and a J-beta primer mix. Each cDNA molecule, via a template-switch adaptor with 12 random nucleotides, was tagged. TCRdb fed the 5' RACE reads into MiXCR, producing one record per CDR3 protein. This sample has roughly 900,000 distinct CDR3 sequences; around 48% occur once, and the top ten carry over 10%. These data originate in a study of blood T cells in healthy people across ages. V lost 7 bases, J lost 6 bases, and 18 bases lay in between. This CDR3 spans 14 amino acids. Researchers isolated at least 7 million PBMCs per sample. Extraction yielded at least 5 micrograms of total RNA per sample. Study-level points and caveats: Getting older went along with TCR beta diversity per million T cells dropping roughly linearly.

The sequenced sample consisted of blood. The rearrangement links TRBV12-3 or TRBV12-4 to TRBJ1-1; no reliable D call. This sequence was found in a man aged 25 to 40 in good health. CDR3 sequence: CASINGPGGSEAFF. The DNA for the CDR3 is TGTGCCAGCATTAACGGACCGGGAGGGTCTGAAGCTTTCTTT.